A single sample is the source of the 28 T cell receptor beta chains below, sequenced in a study of blood T cell repertoires in COVID-19. Profiled with immunoSEQ multiplex PCR; TCRdb holds only in-frame clones, not every one. The data contain approximately 180,000 clones, about 91% of them singletons. Sequencing was done on a sample of PBMCs or T cells enriched from blood (not recorded which). The receptors derive from a woman aged 40 to 50 with acute COVID-19.

V is TRBV30 and J is TRBJ2-7; 8 bases line up with TRBD2. The CDR3 sequence is 13 residues long. CDR1 and CDR2 (germline): GTSNPN, SVGIG (reference sequence). The V gene end was trimmed by 5 bases and the J gene end by 3 bases; junction bases not matched to a gene: 6. Here the CDR3 reads CAWRGGGVYEQYF. As DNA, the CDR3 is TGTGCCTGGCGGGGGGGAGGGGTCTACGAGCAGTACTTC.

This rearrangement joins TRBV4-1 to TRBJ1-1, with TRBD1 matching over 8 bases. CDR1 is MGHRA, CDR2 YSYEKL, per germline. There are 15 residues in the CDR3. V shed 4 bases, J shed 1 base, and the junction held 5 bases outside the gene matches. Here the CDR3 reads CASSRGGTGNTEAFF. In nucleotides, the CDR3 is TGCGCCAGCAGCCGAGGAGGGACAGGGAACACTGAAGCTTTCTTT.

J is TRBJ2-7 and V is TRBV6-1, with 8 bases lining up with TRBD2. The CDR3 is 17 amino acids. Germline values: CDR1 MNHNS, CDR2 SASEGT. V lost 0 bases, J lost 3 bases, and 10 bases stayed unmatched. The CDR3 reads CASSEALPTSGGYEQYF. The CDR3 nucleotides read TGTGCCAGCAGTGAAGCGCTCCCAACTAGCGGAGGCTACGAGCAGTACTTC.

This clone appeared a single time. The V and J genes are TRBV19 and TRBJ2-1; 10 bases line up with TRBD2. This CDR3 is built from 15 residues. Germline values: CDR1 LNHDA, CDR2 SQIVND (reference sequence). V lost 4 bases and J lost 4; bases outside the gene matches: 4. CDR3 amino acids: CASSKGLAAYNEQFF. DNA of the CDR3: TGTGCCAGTAGTAAAGGACTAGCGGCTTACAATGAGCAGTTCTTC.

The chain joins TRBV4-1 to TRBJ2-1, with 9 bases that match TRBD2. From germline, CDR1 is MGHRA and CDR2 YSYEKL. V was clipped by 1 base and J by 8 bases; unmatched bases: 6. The CDR3 spans 15 residues. CDR3 coding DNA: TGCGCCAGCAGCCAAGGGGGGACTAGCATCCATGAGCAGTTCTTC. Translation gives CASSQGGTSIHEQFF.

The chain carries TRBV6-5 and TRBJ2-5; the D is unclear. CDR1 is MNHEY, CDR2 SVGAGI, per germline. This CDR3 has 15 residues. Trimming removed 0 bases from V and 1 base from J, with 9 bases in between. CDR3 DNA: TGTGCCAGCAGTTACTCGATGAACAGCCAAGAGACCCAGTACTTC. Translation gives CASSYSMNSQETQYF.

The chain is built from TRBV6-5 and TRBJ1-2, with D unresolved. Trimming stripped 0 bases from V and 10 bases from J, with 9 bases between. Germline CDR1 is MNHEY and CDR2 is SVGAGI. This CDR3 has 12 amino acids. The CDR3 sequence is CASSYSGEPYTF. As DNA, the CDR3 is TGTGCCAGCAGTTACTCCGGGGAGCCCTACACCTTC.

The chain couples TRBV7-9 to TRBJ1-3; D is undetermined. Germline CDR1 is SEHNR and CDR2 is FQNEAQ (reference sequence). This CDR3 spans 15 amino acids. V dropped 2 bases and J dropped 4 bases, with 12 bases sitting between them. CDR3 in amino acids: CASSLLAEAGNTIYF. CDR3 bases: TGTGCCAGCAGCTTATTGGCAGAGGCCGGAAACACCATATATTTT.

This chain links TRBV6-5 with TRBJ2-3, with 8 bases fitting TRBD1. V shed 7 bases and J 4 bases; nucleotides not matched to a gene: 10. Germline CDR1 MNHEY, CDR2 SVGAGI. There are 15 residues in the CDR3. The DNA for the CDR3 is TGTGCCAGCACCACGGGACAGGAGATCTCAGATACGCAGTATTTT. As protein: CASTTGQEISDTQYF.

The chain combines TRBV5-1 with TRBJ2-5; 8 nucleotides line up with TRBD1. Germline CDR1 and CDR2: SGHRS and YFSETQ. The trim removed 4 bases at V and 2 bases at J, leaving 7 bases unmatched. The CDR3 contains 15 residues. The DNA of the CDR3 is TGCGCCAGCAGCACGGGACAGGTTTCTCAAGAGACCCAGTACTTC. Protein product: CASSTGQVSQETQYF.

This chain connects TRBV7-2 to TRBJ1-4, with 7 bases that match TRBD1. CDR3 length: 15 amino acids. V lost 5 bases and J lost 0; bases outside the gene matches: 3. Germline V gene lookup returns CDR1 SGHTA and CDR2 FQGNSA. In nucleotides, the CDR3 is TGTGCCAGCAGCGCGACAGGGACAACTAATGAAAAACTGTTTTTT. Protein product: CASSATGTTNEKLFF.

The V and J genes are TRBV6-5 and TRBJ2-1; D is ambiguous. V lost 6 bases and J 0 bases, leaving 12 bases between the germline ends. This CDR3 comprises 15 residues. Germline CDR1 reads MNHEY; CDR2 reads SVGAGI. CDR3 coding DNA: TGTGCCAGCAGAACCACAGTTAGCTCCTACAATGAGCAGTTCTTC. This gives the protein CASRTTVSSYNEQFF.

The chain combines TRBV7-9 with TRBJ2-1, with 16 bases matching TRBD2. The junction had 7 bases not matched to a gene; V was cut back by 9 bases and J by 8 bases. The CDR3 totals 15 residues. From germline, CDR1 is SEHNR and CDR2 FQNEAQ (reference sequence). CDR3 DNA sequence: TGTGCCAGTCCCGGGACTAGCGGGGGGGCCCATGAGCAGTTCTTC. It encodes CASPGTSGGAHEQFF.

V is TRBV7-9 and J is TRBJ2-1; 7 bases align to TRBD2. The CDR3 is 14 amino acids. V gave up 7 bases and J gave up 7 bases; unmatched junction bases: 10. From germline, CDR1 is SEHNR and CDR2 FQNEAQ (reference sequence). The CDR3 reads CASNGGSGVNEQFF. The DNA of the CDR3 is TGTGCCAGCAACGGGGGGAGCGGGGTTAATGAGCAGTTCTTC.

This sequence joins TRBV5-1 and TRBJ1-4; tentatively, D is TRBD1 (5 bases). Germline V gene data show CDR1 as SGHRS and CDR2 as YFSETQ. The CDR3 is 14 residues long. V lost 1 base and J lost 4, with 8 bases in between. CDR3 nucleotides: TGCGCCAGCAGCTTGCAGGGAGGTAATGAAAAACTGTTTTTT. Protein sequence: CASSLQGGNEKLFF.

The chain couples TRBV5-1 to TRBJ2-5, with 9 bases fitting TRBD2. The CDR3 loop spans 15 amino acids. Germline values: CDR1 SGHRS, CDR2 YFSETQ. The V segment lost 1 base and the J segment 2 bases; nucleotides outside the gene matches: 3. CDR3 nucleotides: TGCGCCAGCAGCTTGAGCGGGGGGAATCAAGAGACCCAGTACTTC. It specifies CASSLSGGNQETQYF.

This chain links TRBV2 with TRBJ2-5; TRBD2 matches at 10 bases. There are 15 residues in the CDR3. V lost 7 bases to trimming and J lost 7 bases; unmatched junction nucleotides: 12. Germline loops: CDR1 SNHLY, CDR2 FYNNEI. The CDR3 coding sequence is TGTGCCAGCACAGGGCTAGCGGGGGATAGGGCGACCCAGTACTTC. This codes for CASTGLAGDRATQYF.

This CDR3 reads CATSDYPGQGTDEQFF. The CDR3 region has the DNA TGTGCCACCAGTGATTATCCGGGACAGGGGACGGATGAGCAGTTCTTC. The chain uses TRBV24-1 and TRBJ2-1; 10 nucleotides align to TRBD1. V trimming: 2 bases; J trimming: 8 bases; junction bases outside the gene matches: 8. The length of the CDR3 is 16 residues. Germline V gene data show CDR1 as KGHDR and CDR2 as SFDVKD.

The genes are TRBV5-6 and TRBJ2-3; TRBD2 aligns across 7 bases. The CDR3 sequence is 16 residues long. Germline CDR1 SGHDT, CDR2 YYEEEE. J gave up 4 bases and V 1 base, and 9 bases lay outside the gene matches. The CDR3 sequence: CASSLRRREYPDTQYF. The CDR3 region has the DNA TGTGCCAGCAGCTTGCGAAGGCGGGAGTACCCAGATACGCAGTATTTT.

The chain links TRBV5-4 to TRBJ2-1; 10 bases line up with TRBD1. V gave up 2 bases and J gave up 9 bases; unmatched junction bases: 8. CDR3 size: 15 residues. The germline gives CDR1 SGHNT, CDR2 YYREEE (reference sequence). In DNA, the CDR3 is TGTGCCAGCAGCTTAATGAAGGGACAGGGGACTGAGCAGTTCTTC. As protein: CASSLMKGQGTEQFF.

The chain combines TRBV7-3 with TRBJ2-5, with TRBD1 matching 7 bases. Germline CDR1 reads SGHTA; CDR2 reads FQGTGA. CDR3 length: 13 residues. V shed 6 bases, J shed 5 bases, and the junction held 6 bases outside the gene matches. In nucleotides, the CDR3 is TGTGCCAGCAGTAGGGGGCAGGCGGAGACCCAGTACTTC. This codes for CASSRGQAETQYF.

This clone came up a few times. The chain uses TRBV28 and TRBJ2-5; 14 nucleotides align to TRBD2. Germline values: CDR1 MDHEN, CDR2 SYDVKM. Trimming at V came to 5 bases and at J to 7 bases, leaving 3 bases not matched to a gene. This CDR3 has 14 amino acids. CDR3 in amino acids: CASSKTSGRVTQYF. The CDR3 region has the DNA TGTGCCAGCAGTAAGACTAGCGGGAGGGTGACCCAGTACTTC.

J is TRBJ1-5 and V is TRBV19; no reliable D call. The CDR3 contains 13 residues. Germline CDR1 LNHDA, CDR2 SQIVND (reference sequence). V lost 5 bases, J lost 1 base, and 6 bases lay in between. The CDR3 sequence: CASSFGSNQPQHF. Here the CDR3 DNA reads TGTGCCAGTAGTTTTGGCAGCAATCAGCCCCAGCATTTT. Supplemented by reference TRBV19 and TRBJ1-5, the full variable domain reads DGGITQSPKYLFRKEGQNVTLSCEQNLNHDAMYWYRQDPGQGLRLIYYSQIVNDFQKGDIAEGYSVSREKKESFPLTVTSAQKNPTAFYLCASSFGSNQPQHFGDGTRLSIL.

CDR3 in DNA: TGTGCCAGCCGCCCCAACGGTGTACAGGGAGAGCAGTACTTC. It encodes CASRPNGVQGEQYF. This rearrangement joins TRBV2 to TRBJ2-7; D perhaps matches TRBD1 (6 bases). Looked up from germline, CDR1 is SNHLY and CDR2 is FYNNEI. Trimming took off 8 bases at V and 7 bases at J, with 21 bases between the two ends. The CDR3 has 14 amino acids. The full variable domain, its missing parts supplied by reference TRBV2 and TRBJ2-7, is EPEVTQTPSHQVTQMGQEVILRCVPISNHLYFYWYRQILGQKVEFLVSFYNNEISEKSEIFDDQFSVERPDGSNFTLKIRSTKLEDSAMYFCASRPNGVQGEQYFGPGTRLTVT.

The gene calls are TRBV15 and TRBJ2-7, with a possible D match to TRBD2 (6 bases). The CDR3 contains 15 residues. V shed 0 bases and J shed 5 bases, with 14 bases lying between them. Germline CDR1 reads LNHNV; CDR2 reads YYDKDF (reference sequence). CDR3 loop: CATSRDPLAGNEQYF. In DNA form, the CDR3 reads TGTGCCACCAGCAGAGACCCCTTGGCGGGGAACGAGCAGTACTTC.

This clone was picked up one time. The chain has TRBV19 and TRBJ2-3; D remains ambiguous. The CDR3 loop spans 15 amino acids. Per germline, CDR1 LNHDA and CDR2 SQIVND (reference sequence). The V and J ends lost 6 bases and 4 bases respectively, with 17 bases between them. The CDR3 here is CASRAVEYLADTQYF. The CDR3 coding sequence is TGTGCCAGTAGGGCGGTAGAGTATCTCGCAGATACGCAGTATTTT.

The rearrangement links TRBV6-5 to TRBJ2-1; a possible D gene is TRBD2 (5 bases). This CDR3 spans 16 amino acids. CDR1 is MNHEY, CDR2 SVGAGI, per germline. Trimming left V 0 bases short and J 5 bases short, with 14 bases between. The CDR3 is CASSYSPLVVDNEQFF. The CDR3, as DNA: TGTGCCAGCAGTTACTCGCCACTAGTTGTCGACAATGAGCAGTTCTTC.

CDR3 DNA sequence: TGTGCCAGCAGTTGGTACAGCTCTGGAAACACCATATATTTT. This encodes CASSWYSSGNTIYF. The gene calls are TRBV6-6 and TRBJ1-3; D remains unclear. The CDR3 length is 14 residues. Trimming removed 4 bases from V and 0 bases from J, with 7 bases in between. Germline CDR1 and CDR2: MNHNY and SVGAGI (reference sequence).